The next 14 T cell receptor beta chains were all read from a single sample in a study of blood T cell repertoires in COVID-19. TCRdb keeps only in-frame clones here, not all; method: immunoSEQ multiplex PCR. Among about 440,000 clones listed, 88% were seen once. Sequencing input: peripheral blood. The receptors originated from a woman in her 50s with COVID-19, enrolled during active disease.

The sample holds one count of this clone. The rearrangement links TRBV5-4 to TRBJ1-2; D is ambiguous. Trimming removed 4 bases from V and 7 bases from J, with 11 bases in between. The CDR3 runs to 12 residues. Germline CDR1 reads SGHNT; CDR2 reads YYREEE (reference sequence). The CDR3 region is CASSPGDGGYTF. The DNA of the CDR3 is TGTGCCAGCAGCCCCGGAGATGGTGGCTACACCTTC.

The chain recombines TRBV29-1 with TRBJ1-2, with D unclear. Germline assignment: CDR1 SQVTM and CDR2 ANQGSEA. This CDR3 has 12 amino acids. Trimming left V 8 bases short and J 1 base short, with 11 bases between. The CDR3 loop reads CSSSRLNYGYTF. DNA of the CDR3: TGCAGCAGCTCAAGACTTAACTATGGCTACACCTTC.

V is TRBV27 and J is TRBJ1-1; D is unresolved. V dropped 1 base and J dropped 4 bases, with 10 bases sitting between them. This CDR3 contains 14 residues. Germline lookup yields CDR1 MNHEY and CDR2 SMNVEV (reference sequence). This chain's CDR3 is CASSLWSEGTEAFF. The CDR3 DNA reads as TGTGCCAGCAGTTTATGGTCAGAGGGCACTGAAGCTTTCTTT.

The chain has TRBV5-1 and TRBJ1-4; D is ambiguous. CDR1 is SGHRS, CDR2 YFSETQ, per germline. Deletions cut 3 bases from V and 0 bases from J, with 12 bases between. This CDR3 comprises 16 residues. The CDR3 spells CASSWAGSATNEKLFF. CDR3 DNA sequence: TGCGCCAGCAGCTGGGCCGGCAGTGCAACTAATGAAAAACTGTTTTTT.

The table lists this clone with many counts. V is TRBV10-1 and J is TRBJ2-1, with 11 bases identical to TRBD1. This CDR3 has 13 amino acids. The germline gives CDR1 WNHNN, CDR2 SYGVQD (reference sequence). V was pared by 10 bases and J by 8 bases, with 7 bases of the junction left unmatched. CDR3 nucleotides: TGCGCCACCCAGAGGACAGGGGGCCATGAGCAGTTCTTC. Translation gives CATQRTGGHEQFF.

The rearrangement uses TRBV24-1 and TRBJ1-2; no firm D call. Germline CDR1 is KGHDR and CDR2 is SFDVKD. V lost 3 bases to trimming and J lost 1 base, with 5 bases between them. This CDR3 is built from 13 residues. The CDR3 sequence is CATSDALNYGYTF. CDR3 sequence (DNA): TGTGCCACCAGTGATGCACTTAACTATGGCTACACCTTC.

The chain links TRBV30 to TRBJ1-2, with D maybe TRBD1 (5 bases). This CDR3 has 11 amino acids. V was shortened by 1 base and J by 6 bases, with 6 bases between the two germline ends. The germline V gene encodes CDR1 GTSNPN and CDR2 SVGIG (reference sequence). The CDR3 sequence is CAWSGRDGYTF. The DNA of the CDR3 is TGTGCCTGGAGTGGCAGGGATGGCTACACCTTC.

This rearrangement joins TRBV18 to TRBJ2-5; D may be TRBD2 (6 bases). V was shortened by 6 bases and J by 3 bases, with 14 bases between the two germline ends. The CDR3 has 14 residues. The V gene's germline CDR1 is KGHSH and CDR2 LQKENI. The CDR3 sequence is CASSDGGIEETQYF. CDR3 nucleotide sequence: TGTGCCAGCTCGGACGGGGGAATAGAAGAGACCCAGTACTTC.

V and J are TRBV7-8 and TRBJ2-7; tentatively, D is TRBD1 (5 bases). V was cut by 5 bases and J by 5 bases, with 22 bases left in between. This CDR3 spans 16 amino acids. Germline lookup yields CDR1 SGHVS and CDR2 FQNEAQ. CDR3 sequence: CASSVPLGQGPHEQYF. As DNA, the CDR3 is TGTGCCAGCAGCGTCCCCCTGGGCCAGGGTCCACACGAGCAGTACTTC.

The rearrangement links TRBV6-6 to TRBJ1-2; maybe TRBD1 (6 bases). Germline CDR1 and CDR2: MNHNY and SVGAGI (reference sequence). Trimming left V 0 bases short and J 2 bases short, with 13 bases between. The CDR3 is made up of 16 amino acids. The CDR3, as DNA: TGTGCCAGCAGTTACTCGGGGGCCTCTTCGAACTATGGCTACACCTTC. It translates to CASSYSGASSNYGYTF.

A single count supports this clone. The chain uses TRBV19 and TRBJ2-5; 8 nucleotides match TRBD2. The junction had 8 bases not matched to a gene; V was cut back by 6 bases and J by 2 bases. The CDR3 is 15 amino acids. Germline CDR1 and CDR2: LNHDA and SQIVND (reference sequence). CDR3 sequence reads: CASRRGASGQETQYF. The CDR3 bases are TGTGCCAGTAGGCGGGGGGCTAGCGGACAAGAGACCCAGTACTTC.

This chain connects TRBV4-2 to TRBJ1-1; the D gene is possibly TRBD1 (6 bases). Germline loops: CDR1 LGHNA, CDR2 YNFKEQ. Trimming stripped 1 base from V and 5 bases from J, with 14 bases between. This CDR3 comprises 15 residues. CDR3 sequence (DNA): TGTGCCAGCAGCCAAGTTCTGGGGGCAAAGACTGAAGCTTTCTTT. As protein: CASSQVLGAKTEAFF.

The chain has TRBV5-5 and TRBJ2-7; possible D gene TRBD1, 6 bases. CDR3 length: 15 residues. Germline-derived CDR1 and CDR2 are SGHKS and YYEKEE (reference sequence). Trimming took off 0 bases at V and 3 bases at J, with 13 bases between the two ends. For the CDR3, the DNA is TGTGCCAGCAGCTTGGATATGACAGGATACTACGAGCAGTACTTC. It encodes CASSLDMTGYYEQYF.

A few counts support this clone. J is TRBJ1-1 and V is TRBV29-1; TRBD1 matches at 9 bases. CDR1 SQVTM and CDR2 ANQGSEA come from the germline V gene. Unmatched junction bases numbered 6, after V lost 0 bases and J lost 4 bases. This CDR3 is 15 amino acids long. CDR3 loop: CSVEDLQGQGTEAFF. In DNA, the CDR3 is TGCAGCGTTGAAGATCTCCAGGGACAGGGCACTGAAGCTTTCTTT.